The subject of this entry is one T cell receptor (beta chain). There are 14 residues in the CDR3. Trimming took 4 bases from V and 11 from J, leaving 21 bases between them. The germline gives CDR1 SGDLS, CDR2 YYNGEE. The data were taken from a study of cytomegalovirus exposure and HLA in healthy donors. About the study: For the approximately 400 genotyped donors, about 79% fell within the Caucasian-associated ancestry cluster.

The PCR made use of 60 Vbeta and 13 Jbeta primers. TCRdb's copy holds only in-frame clones and misses some; the assay was immunoSEQ multiplex PCR. The sample holds about 180,000 clones; 77% are singletons and the top ten take over 1.1%. The V and J genes are TRBV9 and TRBJ1-1; the D gene is possibly TRBD1 (5 bases). Sequences were obtained from PBMCs. The clonotype originates from a man younger than 35 in good health and CMV-seronegative. Here the CDR3 DNA reads TGTGCCAGCAGCCCCGAGGCGGGGGACTCATGGGCTTTCTTT. Encoded protein: CASSPEAGDSWAFF.